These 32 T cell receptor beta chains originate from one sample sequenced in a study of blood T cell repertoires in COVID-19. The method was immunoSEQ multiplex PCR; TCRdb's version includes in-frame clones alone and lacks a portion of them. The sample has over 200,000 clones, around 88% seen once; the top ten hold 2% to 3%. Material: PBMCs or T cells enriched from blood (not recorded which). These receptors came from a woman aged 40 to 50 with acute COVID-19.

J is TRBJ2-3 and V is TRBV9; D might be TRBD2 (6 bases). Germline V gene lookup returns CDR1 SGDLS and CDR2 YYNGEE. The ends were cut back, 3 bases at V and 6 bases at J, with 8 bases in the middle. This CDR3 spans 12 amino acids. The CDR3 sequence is CASSAGEDTQYF. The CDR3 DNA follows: TGTGCCAGCAGCGCGGGGGAGGATACGCAGTATTTT.

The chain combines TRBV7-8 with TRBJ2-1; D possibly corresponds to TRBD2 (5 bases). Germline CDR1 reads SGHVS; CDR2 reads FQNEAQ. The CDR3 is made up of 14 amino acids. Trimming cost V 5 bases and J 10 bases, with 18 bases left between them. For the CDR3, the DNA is TGTGCCAGCAGCCGTACCGCGAGCTGGAGGGAGCAGTTCTTC. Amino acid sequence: CASSRTASWREQFF.

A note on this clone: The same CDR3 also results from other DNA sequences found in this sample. The DNA for the CDR3 is TGCGCCAGCAGCTTGGACGGTTTGAACACTGAAGCTTTCTTT. Translating gives CASSLDGLNTEAFF. The chain recombines TRBV5-1 with TRBJ1-1; no clear D. The V end lost 0 bases, the J end lost 0 bases, and 6 bases lay between the germline ends. This CDR3 region has 14 residues. The germline V gene encodes CDR1 SGHRS and CDR2 YFSETQ.

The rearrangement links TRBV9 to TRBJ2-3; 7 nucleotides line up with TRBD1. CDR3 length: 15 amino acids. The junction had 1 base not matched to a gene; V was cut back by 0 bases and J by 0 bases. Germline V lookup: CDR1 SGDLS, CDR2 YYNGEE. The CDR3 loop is CASSVEGASTDTQYF. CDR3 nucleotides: TGTGCCAGCAGCGTAGAGGGGGCCAGCACAGATACGCAGTATTTT.

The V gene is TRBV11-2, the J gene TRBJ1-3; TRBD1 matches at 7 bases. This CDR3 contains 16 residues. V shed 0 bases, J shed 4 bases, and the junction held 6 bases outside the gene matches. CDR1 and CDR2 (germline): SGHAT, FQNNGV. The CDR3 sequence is CASSLEGRGSGNTIYF. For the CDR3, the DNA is TGTGCCAGCAGCTTAGAGGGCAGGGGGAGCGGAAACACCATATATTTT.

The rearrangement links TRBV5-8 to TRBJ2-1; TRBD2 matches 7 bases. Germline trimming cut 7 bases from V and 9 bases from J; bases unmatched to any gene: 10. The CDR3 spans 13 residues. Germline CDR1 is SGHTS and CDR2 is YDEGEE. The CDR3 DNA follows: TGTGCCAGCGGTACGGCTAGCGGCGGTGAGCAGTTCTTC. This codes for CASGTASGGEQFF.

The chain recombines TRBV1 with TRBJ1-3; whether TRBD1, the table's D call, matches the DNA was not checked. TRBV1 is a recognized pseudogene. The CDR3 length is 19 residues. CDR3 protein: CTSSPNAPLGQNSGNTIYF. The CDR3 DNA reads TGCACCAGCAGCCCAAATGCGCCCCTGGGACAGAACTCTGGAAACACCATATATTTT.

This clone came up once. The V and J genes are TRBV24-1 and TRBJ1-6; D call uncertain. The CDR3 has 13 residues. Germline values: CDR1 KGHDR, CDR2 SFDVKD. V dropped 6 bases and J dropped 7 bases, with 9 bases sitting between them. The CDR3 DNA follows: TGTGCCACCAGTCGGCAGGCGAATTCACCCCTCCACTTT. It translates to CATSRQANSPLHF.

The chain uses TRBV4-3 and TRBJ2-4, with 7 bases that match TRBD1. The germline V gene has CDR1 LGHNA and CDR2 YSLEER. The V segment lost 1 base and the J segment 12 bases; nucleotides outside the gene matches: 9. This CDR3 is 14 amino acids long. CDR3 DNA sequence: TGCGCCAGCAGCCAAGGACAGGGCGGTAGAGATCAGTACTTC. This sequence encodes CASSQGQGGRDQYF.

DNA of the CDR3: TGTGCCAGCAGCCGGGGACTAGCGGGGGGCTCGAACACCGGGGAGCTGTTTTTT. Amino acid sequence: CASSRGLAGGSNTGELFF. This sequence joins TRBV3-1 (or the pseudogene TRBV3-2) and TRBJ2-2; 15 positions agree with TRBD2. The germline CDR1 and CDR2 sequences are LGHDT and YNNKEL (reference sequence). This CDR3 contains 18 residues. The V gene end was trimmed by 4 bases and the J gene end by 0 bases; junction bases not matched to a gene: 3.

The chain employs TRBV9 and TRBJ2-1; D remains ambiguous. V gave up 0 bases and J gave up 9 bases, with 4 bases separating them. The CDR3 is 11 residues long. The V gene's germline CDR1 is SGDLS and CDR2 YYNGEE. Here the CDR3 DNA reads TGTGCCAGCAGCGTAGGAGGTGAGCAGTTCTTC. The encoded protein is CASSVGGEQFF.

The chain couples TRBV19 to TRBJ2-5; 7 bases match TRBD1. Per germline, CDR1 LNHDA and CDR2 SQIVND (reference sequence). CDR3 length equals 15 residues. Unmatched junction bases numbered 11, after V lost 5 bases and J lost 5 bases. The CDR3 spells CASSPLQGLGETQYF. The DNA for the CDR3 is TGTGCCAGTAGTCCACTACAGGGGCTGGGGGAGACCCAGTACTTC.

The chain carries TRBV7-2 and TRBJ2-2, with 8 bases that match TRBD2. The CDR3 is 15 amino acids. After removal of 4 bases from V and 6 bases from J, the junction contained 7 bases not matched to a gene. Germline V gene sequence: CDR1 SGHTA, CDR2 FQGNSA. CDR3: CASSYTSTSAGELFF. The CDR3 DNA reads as TGTGCCAGCAGCTACACCTCGACTAGCGCCGGGGAGCTGTTTTTT.

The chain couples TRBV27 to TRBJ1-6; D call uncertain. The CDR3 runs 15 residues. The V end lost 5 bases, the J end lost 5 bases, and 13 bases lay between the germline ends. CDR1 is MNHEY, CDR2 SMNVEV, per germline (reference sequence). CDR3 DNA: TGTGCCAGCAGTCCCAGGCGAATCCATAATTCACCCCTCCACTTT. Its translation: CASSPRRIHNSPLHF.

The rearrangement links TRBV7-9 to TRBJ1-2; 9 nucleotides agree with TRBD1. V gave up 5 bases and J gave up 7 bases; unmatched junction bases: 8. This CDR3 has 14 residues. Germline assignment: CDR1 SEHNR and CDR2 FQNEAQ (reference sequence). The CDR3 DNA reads TGTGCCAGCAGCCCACAGGGGGCGCTTAGTGGCTACACCTTC. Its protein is CASSPQGALSGYTF.

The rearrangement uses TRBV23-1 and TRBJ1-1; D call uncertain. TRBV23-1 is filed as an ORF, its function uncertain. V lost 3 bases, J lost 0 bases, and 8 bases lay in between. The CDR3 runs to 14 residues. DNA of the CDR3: TGCGCCAGCAGTCACCCCGTCGTGAACACTGAAGCTTTCTTT. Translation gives CASSHPVVNTEAFF.

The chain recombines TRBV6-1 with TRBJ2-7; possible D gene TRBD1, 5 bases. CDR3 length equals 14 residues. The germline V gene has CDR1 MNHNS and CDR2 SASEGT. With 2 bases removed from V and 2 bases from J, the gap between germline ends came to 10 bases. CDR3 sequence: CASSELDSTYEQYF. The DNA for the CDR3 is TGTGCCAGCAGTGAACTAGACAGTACCTACGAGCAGTACTTC.

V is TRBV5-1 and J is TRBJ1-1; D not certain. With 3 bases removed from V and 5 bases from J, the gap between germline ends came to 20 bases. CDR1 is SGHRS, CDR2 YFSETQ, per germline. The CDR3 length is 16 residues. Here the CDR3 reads CASSYSGNPVRTEAFF. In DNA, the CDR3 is TGCGCCAGCAGCTATTCCGGGAACCCGGTTCGGACTGAAGCTTTCTTT.

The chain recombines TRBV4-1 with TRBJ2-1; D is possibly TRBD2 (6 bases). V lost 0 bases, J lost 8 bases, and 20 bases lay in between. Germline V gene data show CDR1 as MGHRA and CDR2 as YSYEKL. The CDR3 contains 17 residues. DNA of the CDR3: TGCGCCAGCAGCCAAGATCGGCCGGGGGTGAGGGTGCATGAGCAGTTCTTC. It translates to CASSQDRPGVRVHEQFF.

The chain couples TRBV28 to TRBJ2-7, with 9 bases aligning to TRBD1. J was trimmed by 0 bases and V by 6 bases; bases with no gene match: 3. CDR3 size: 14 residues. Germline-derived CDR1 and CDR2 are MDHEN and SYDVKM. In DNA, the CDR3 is TGTGCCAGCAGAAAGGGACAGGGCTCCTACGAGCAGTACGTC. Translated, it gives CASRKGQGSYEQYV.

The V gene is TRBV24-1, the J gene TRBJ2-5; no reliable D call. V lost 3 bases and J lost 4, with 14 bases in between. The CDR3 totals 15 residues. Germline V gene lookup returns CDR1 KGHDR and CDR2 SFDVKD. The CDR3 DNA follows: TGTGCCACCAGTGATACAACCTCCCCGGGAGAGACCCAGTACTTC. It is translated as CATSDTTSPGETQYF.

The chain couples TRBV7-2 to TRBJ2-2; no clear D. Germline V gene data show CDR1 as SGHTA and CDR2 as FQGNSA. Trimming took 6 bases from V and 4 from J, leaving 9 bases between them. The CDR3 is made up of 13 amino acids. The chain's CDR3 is CASRHFPTGELFF. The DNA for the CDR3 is TGTGCCAGCAGACATTTTCCCACCGGGGAGCTGTTTTTT. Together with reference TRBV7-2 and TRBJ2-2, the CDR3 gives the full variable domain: GAGVSQSPSNKVTEKGKDVELRCDPISGHTALYWYRQSLGQGLEFLIYFQGNSAPDKSGLPSDRFSAERTGGSVSTLTIQRTQQEDSAVYLCASRHFPTGELFFGEGSRLTVL.

The CDR3 coding sequence is TGTGCCAGCACCCGACTAGTACGGGCCGGGGAGCTGTTTTTT. Protein product: CASTRLVRAGELFF. The V and J genes are TRBV6-5 and TRBJ2-2, with D possibly being TRBD2 (6 bases). Germline CDR1 MNHEY, CDR2 SVGAGI. The CDR3 has 14 amino acids. Deletions cut 7 bases from V and 6 bases from J, with 15 bases between.

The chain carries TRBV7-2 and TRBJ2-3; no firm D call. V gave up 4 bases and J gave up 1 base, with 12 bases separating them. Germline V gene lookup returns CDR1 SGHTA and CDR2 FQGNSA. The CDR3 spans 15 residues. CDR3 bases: TGTGCCAGCAGCTCCCAAAAGACTCGCACAGATACGCAGTATTTT. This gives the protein CASSSQKTRTDTQYF. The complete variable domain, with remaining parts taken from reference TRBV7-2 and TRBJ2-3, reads GAGVSQSPSNKVTEKGKDVELRCDPISGHTALYWYRQSLGQGLEFLIYFQGNSAPDKSGLPSDRFSAERTGGSVSTLTIQRTQQEDSAVYLCASSSQKTRTDTQYFGPGTRLTVL.

The CDR3 sequence: CASSDGQGENIQYF. The CDR3, as DNA: TGTGCCAGCAGCGACGGACAGGGTGAAAACATTCAGTACTTC. The rearrangement joins TRBV5-4 to TRBJ2-4; the match to TRBD1 covers 8 bases. Germline lookup yields CDR1 SGHNT and CDR2 YYREEE (reference sequence). The CDR3 contains 14 residues. The V gene end was trimmed by 4 bases and the J gene end by 5 bases; junction bases not matched to a gene: 5.

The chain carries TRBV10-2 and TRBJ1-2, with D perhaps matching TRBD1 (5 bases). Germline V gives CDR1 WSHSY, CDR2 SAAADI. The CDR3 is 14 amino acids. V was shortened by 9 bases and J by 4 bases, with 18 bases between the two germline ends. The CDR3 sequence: CARIHSQGFYGYTF. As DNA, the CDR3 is TGCGCCAGAATACACTCCCAGGGATTCTATGGCTACACCTTC.

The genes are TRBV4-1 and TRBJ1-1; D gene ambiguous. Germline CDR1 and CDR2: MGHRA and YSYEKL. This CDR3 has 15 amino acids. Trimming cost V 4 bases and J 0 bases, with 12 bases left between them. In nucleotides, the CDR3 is TGCGCCAGCAGCCCATCAGAGACAATGAACACTGAAGCTTTCTTT. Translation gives CASSPSETMNTEAFF.

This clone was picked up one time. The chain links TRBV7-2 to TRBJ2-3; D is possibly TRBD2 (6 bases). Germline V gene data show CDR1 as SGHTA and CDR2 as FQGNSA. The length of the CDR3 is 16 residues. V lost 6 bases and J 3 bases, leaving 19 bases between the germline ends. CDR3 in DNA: TGTGCCAGCAGTTTCCGGGGGAGGCCCCGAACAGATACGCAGTATTTT. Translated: CASSFRGRPRTDTQYF.

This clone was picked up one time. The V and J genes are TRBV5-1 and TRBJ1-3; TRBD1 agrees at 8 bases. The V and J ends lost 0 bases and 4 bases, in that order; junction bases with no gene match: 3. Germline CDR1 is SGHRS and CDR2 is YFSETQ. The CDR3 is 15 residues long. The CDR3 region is CASSLGTGNGNTIYF. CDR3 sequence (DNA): TGCGCCAGCAGCTTGGGGACAGGGAACGGAAACACCATATATTTT.

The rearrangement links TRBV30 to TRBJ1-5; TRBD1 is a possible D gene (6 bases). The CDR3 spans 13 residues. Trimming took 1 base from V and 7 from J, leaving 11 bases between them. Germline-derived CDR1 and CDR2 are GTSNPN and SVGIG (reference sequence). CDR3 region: CAWSEQGDQPQHF. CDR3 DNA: TGTGCCTGGAGTGAACAGGGAGACCAGCCCCAGCATTTT.

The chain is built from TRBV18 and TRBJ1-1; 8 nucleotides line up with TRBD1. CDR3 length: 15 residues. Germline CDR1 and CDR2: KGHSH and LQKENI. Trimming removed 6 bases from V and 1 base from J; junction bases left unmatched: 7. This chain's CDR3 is CASSKNRGGNTEAFF. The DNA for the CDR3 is TGTGCCAGCTCTAAGAACAGGGGGGGGAACACTGAAGCTTTCTTT.

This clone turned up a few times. DNA for the CDR3: TGTGCCAGCAGCCCAGTCGACAGGTTGAATGAAAAACTGTTTTTT. The encoded protein is CASSPVDRLNEKLFF. The rearrangement joins TRBV7-9 to TRBJ1-4, with D maybe TRBD1 (6 bases). The germline V gene has CDR1 SEHNR and CDR2 FQNEAQ (reference sequence). The CDR3 has 15 amino acids. V was trimmed by 5 bases and J by 5 bases, leaving 15 bases between them.